This T cell receptor (beta chain) was sequenced in a study of T cell responses to AZD1222 COVID-19 vaccine. Study-wide findings and caveats: In a largely white British group with more females than males, clonal diversity was possibly underestimated. Distributed over spike, vaccine-associated CD4 TCRs predominated at 160-218 and 743-854.

The CDR3 sequence is 15 residues long. The trim removed 1 base at V and 5 bases at J, leaving 5 bases unmatched. CDR1 and CDR2 (germline): SGHAT, FQDESV (reference sequence). Assay used: immunoSEQ multiplex PCR; TCRdb lists only in-frame clones, some missing. The sample contains 75,000 to 90,000 clones, around 90% of which appear only once. Remarks on this clone: Its antigen is not known.

The origin of this receptor is an adult who received the AZD1222 COVID-19 vaccine. The rearrangement joins TRBV11-1 to TRBJ2-1; 7 bases align to TRBD1. Sequencing used peripheral blood, obtained 28 days after the second AZD1222 dose. The CDR3 spells CASSLGRTGNNEQFF. The CDR3 region has the DNA TGTGCCAGCAGCTTAGGTCGGACAGGCAACAATGAGCAGTTCTTC.